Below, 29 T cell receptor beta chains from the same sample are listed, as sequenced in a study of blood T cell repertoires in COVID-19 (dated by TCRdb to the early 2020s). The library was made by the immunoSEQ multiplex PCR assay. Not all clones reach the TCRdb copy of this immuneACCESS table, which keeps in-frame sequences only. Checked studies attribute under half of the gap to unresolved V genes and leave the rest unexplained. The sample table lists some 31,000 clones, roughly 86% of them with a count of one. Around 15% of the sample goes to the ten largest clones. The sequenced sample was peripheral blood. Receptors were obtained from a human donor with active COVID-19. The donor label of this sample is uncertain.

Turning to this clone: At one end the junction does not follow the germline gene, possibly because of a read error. This chain's CDR3 is CGTGGGRPNQPQHF. The CDR3 DNA is TGTGGCACCGGGGGGGGTAGGCCCAATCAGCCCCAGCATTTT. The chain employs TRBV24-1 and TRBJ1-5; D is possibly TRBD1 (5 bases). CDR3 length: 14 amino acids. The germline gives CDR1 KGHDR, CDR2 SFDVKD.

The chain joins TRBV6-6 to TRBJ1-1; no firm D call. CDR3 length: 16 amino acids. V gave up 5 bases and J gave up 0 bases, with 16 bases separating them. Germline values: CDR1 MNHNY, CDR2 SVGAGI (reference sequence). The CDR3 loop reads CASSPITRLVNTEAFF. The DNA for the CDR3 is TGTGCCAGCAGTCCCATCACACGACTGGTGAACACTGAAGCTTTCTTT.

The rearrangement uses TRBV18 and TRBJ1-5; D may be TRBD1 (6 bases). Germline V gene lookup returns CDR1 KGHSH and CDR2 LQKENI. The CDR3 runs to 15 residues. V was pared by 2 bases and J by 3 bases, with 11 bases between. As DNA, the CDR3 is TGTGCCAGCTCACCAGGGACATCGCACAATCAGCCCCAGCATTTT. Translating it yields CASSPGTSHNQPQHF.

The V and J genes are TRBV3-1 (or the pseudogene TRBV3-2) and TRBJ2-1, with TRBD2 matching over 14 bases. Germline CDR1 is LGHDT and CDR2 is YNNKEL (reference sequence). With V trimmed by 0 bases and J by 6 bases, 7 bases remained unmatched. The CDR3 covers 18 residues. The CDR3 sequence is CASSQESGLAGGINEQFF. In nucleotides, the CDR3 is TGTGCCAGCAGCCAAGAGTCAGGACTAGCGGGGGGAATCAATGAGCAGTTCTTC.

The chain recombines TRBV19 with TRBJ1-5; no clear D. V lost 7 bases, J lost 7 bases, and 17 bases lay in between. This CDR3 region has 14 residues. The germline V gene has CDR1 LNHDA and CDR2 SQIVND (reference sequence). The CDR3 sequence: CASTSTRTRQPQHF. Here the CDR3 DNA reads TGTGCCAGTACGAGTACCCGTACCCGGCAGCCCCAGCATTTT.

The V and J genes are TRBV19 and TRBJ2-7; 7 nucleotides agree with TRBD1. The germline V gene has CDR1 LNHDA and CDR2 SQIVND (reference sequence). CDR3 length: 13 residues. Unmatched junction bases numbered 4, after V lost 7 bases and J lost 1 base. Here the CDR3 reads CASTPTGSYEQYF. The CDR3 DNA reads TGTGCCAGTACCCCGACAGGGTCCTACGAGCAGTACTTC.

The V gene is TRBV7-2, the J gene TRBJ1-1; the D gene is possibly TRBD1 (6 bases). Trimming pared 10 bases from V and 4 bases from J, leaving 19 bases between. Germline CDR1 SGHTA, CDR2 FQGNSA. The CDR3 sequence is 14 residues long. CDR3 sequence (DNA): TGTGCCACAGGGACAACCACCCGAGGCACTGAAGCTTTCTTT. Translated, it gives CATGTTTRGTEAFF.

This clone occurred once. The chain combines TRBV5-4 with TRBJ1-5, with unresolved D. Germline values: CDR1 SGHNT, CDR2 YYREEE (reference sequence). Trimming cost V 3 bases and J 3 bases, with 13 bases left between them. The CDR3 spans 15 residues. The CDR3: CASSSRVAANQPQHF. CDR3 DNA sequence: TGTGCCAGCAGCTCGAGGGTTGCGGCCAATCAGCCCCAGCATTTT.

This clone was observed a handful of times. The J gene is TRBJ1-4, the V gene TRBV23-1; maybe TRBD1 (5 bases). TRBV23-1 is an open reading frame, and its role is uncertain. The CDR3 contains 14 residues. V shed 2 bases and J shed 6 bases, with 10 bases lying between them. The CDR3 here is CASSQQGGDEKLFF. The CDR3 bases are TGCGCCAGCAGTCAACAGGGAGGGGATGAAAAACTGTTTTTT.

The CDR3 spells CASSPSQAGSVGAFF. CDR3 sequence (DNA): TGTGCCAGCTCACCTTCCCAGGCGGGCTCTGTGGGGGCTTTCTTT. The chain has TRBV18 and TRBJ1-1, with D unresolved. This CDR3 region has 15 residues. Per germline, CDR1 KGHSH and CDR2 LQKENI. Between the trimmed V and J ends, which lost 3 bases and 11 bases, there was a span of 22 bases.

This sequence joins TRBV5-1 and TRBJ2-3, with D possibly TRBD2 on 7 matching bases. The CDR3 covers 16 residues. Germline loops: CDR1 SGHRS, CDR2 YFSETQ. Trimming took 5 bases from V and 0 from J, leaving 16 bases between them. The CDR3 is CASRITGGPSTDTQYF. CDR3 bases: TGCGCCAGCAGGATAACGGGGGGCCCTAGCACAGATACGCAGTATTTT.

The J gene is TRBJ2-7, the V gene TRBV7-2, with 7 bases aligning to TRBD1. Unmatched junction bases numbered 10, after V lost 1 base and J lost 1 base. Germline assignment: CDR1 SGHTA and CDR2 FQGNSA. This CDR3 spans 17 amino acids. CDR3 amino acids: CASSLVATGANSYEQYF. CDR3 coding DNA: TGTGCCAGCAGCTTAGTGGCCACAGGGGCAAATTCCTACGAGCAGTACTTC. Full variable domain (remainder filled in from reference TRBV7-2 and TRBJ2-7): GAGVSQSPSNKVTEKGKDVELRCDPISGHTALYWYRQSLGQGLEFLIYFQGNSAPDKSGLPSDRFSAERTGGSVSTLTIQRTQQEDSAVYLCASSLVATGANSYEQYFGPGTRLTVT.

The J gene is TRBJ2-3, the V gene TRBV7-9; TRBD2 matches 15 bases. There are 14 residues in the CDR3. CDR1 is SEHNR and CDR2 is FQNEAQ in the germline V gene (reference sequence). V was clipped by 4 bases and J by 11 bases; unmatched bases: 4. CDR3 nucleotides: TGTGCCAGCAGCTCGGGACTAGCGGGGGGTGGGCAGTATTTT. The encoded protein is CASSSGLAGGGQYF.

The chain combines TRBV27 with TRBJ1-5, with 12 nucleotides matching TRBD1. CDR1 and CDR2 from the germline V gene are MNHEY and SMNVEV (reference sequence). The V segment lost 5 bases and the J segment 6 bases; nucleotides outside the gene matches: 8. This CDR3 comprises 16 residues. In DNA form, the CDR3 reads TGTGCCAGCAGTACCTCGGGACAGGGGGCTGGTCAGCCCCAGCATTTT. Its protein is CASSTSGQGAGQPQHF.

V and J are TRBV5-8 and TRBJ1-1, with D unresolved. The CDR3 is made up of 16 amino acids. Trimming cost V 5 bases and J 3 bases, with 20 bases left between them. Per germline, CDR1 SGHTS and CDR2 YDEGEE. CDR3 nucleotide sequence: TGTGCCAGCAGTTTCGCGGGTGGAAGAGGCTACACTGAAGCTTTCTTT. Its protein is CASSFAGGRGYTEAFF.

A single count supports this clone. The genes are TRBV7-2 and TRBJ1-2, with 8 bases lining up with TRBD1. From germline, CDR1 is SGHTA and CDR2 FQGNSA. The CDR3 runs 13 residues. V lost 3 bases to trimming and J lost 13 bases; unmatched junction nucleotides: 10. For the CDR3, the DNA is TGTGCCAGCAGCTTCCCCGGGACAGGCCGACCCACCTTC. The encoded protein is CASSFPGTGRPTF.

The CDR3 DNA reads TGTGCCAGTAGTATAGCGTCCCTAGCGGGGGGGCGGAGAGAGACCCAGTACTTC. It translates to CASSIASLAGGRRETQYF. The chain carries TRBV19 and TRBJ2-5; 12 nucleotides align to TRBD2. Germline loops: CDR1 LNHDA, CDR2 SQIVND (reference sequence). The CDR3 totals 18 residues. V shed 1 base, J shed 4 bases, and the junction held 10 bases outside the gene matches.

The CDR3 here is CASSQGQGARNNSPLHF. DNA of the CDR3: TGTGCCAGCAGCCAAGGACAGGGGGCCCGGAATAATTCACCCCTCCACTTT. This sequence joins TRBV4-2 and TRBJ1-6; TRBD1 matches 10 bases. CDR1 is LGHNA, CDR2 YNFKEQ, per germline. The CDR3 is 17 residues long. Trimming at V came to 1 base and at J to 5 bases, leaving 5 bases not matched to a gene.

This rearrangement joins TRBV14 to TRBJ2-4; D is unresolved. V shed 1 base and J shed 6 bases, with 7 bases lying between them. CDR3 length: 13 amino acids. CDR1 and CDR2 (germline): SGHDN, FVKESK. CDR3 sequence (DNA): TGTGCCAGCAGCCAAGTACAGACAAACATTCAGTACTTC. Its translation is CASSQVQTNIQYF.

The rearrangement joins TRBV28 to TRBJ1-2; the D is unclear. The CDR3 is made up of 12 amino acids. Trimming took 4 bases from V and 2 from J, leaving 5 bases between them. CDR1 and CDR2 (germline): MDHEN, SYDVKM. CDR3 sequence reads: CASSWANYGYTF. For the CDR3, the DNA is TGTGCCAGCAGTTGGGCCAACTATGGCTACACCTTC.

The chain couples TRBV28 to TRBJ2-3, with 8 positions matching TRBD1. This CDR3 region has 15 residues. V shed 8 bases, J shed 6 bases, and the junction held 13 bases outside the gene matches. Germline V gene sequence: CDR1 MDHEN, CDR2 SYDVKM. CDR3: CASPAAGTGLDTQYF. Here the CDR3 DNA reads TGTGCCAGCCCCGCGGCGGGGACAGGTTTGGATACGCAGTATTTT.

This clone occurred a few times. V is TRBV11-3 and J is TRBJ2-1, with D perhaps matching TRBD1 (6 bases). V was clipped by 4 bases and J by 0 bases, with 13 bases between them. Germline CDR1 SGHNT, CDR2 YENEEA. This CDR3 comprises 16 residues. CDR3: CASSSTTGSSYNEQFF. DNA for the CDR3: TGTGCCAGCAGCTCGACAACAGGGAGCTCCTACAATGAGCAGTTCTTC.

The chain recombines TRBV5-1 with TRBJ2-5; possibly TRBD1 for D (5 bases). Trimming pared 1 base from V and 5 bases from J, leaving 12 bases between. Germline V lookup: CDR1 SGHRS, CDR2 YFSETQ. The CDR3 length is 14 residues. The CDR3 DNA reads TGCGCCAGCAGCTTGCCATCCCCAGGGGAGACCCAGTACTTC. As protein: CASSLPSPGETQYF.

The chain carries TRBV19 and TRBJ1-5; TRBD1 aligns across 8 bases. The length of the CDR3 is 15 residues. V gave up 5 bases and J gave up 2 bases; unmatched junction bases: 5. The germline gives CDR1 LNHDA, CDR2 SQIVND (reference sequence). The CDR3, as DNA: TGTGCCAGTAGTCCGGACAGGGAGGGCAATCAGCCCCAGCATTTT. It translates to CASSPDREGNQPQHF.

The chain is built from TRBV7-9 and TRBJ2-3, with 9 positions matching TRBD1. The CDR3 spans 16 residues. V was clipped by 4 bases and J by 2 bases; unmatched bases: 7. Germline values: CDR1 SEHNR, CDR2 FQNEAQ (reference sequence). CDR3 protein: CASSSPTGGITDTQYF. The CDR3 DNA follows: TGTGCCAGCAGCTCACCGACAGGGGGTATCACAGATACGCAGTATTTT.

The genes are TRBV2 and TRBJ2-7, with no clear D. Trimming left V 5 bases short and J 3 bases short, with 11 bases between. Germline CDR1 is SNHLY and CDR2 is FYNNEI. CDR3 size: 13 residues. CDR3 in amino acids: CASSPILSYEQYF. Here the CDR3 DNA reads TGTGCCAGCAGTCCCATCCTGAGCTACGAGCAGTACTTC.

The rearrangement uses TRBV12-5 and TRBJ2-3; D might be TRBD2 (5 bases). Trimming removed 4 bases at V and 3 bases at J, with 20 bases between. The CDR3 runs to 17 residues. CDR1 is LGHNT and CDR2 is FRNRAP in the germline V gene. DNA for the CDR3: TGTGCTAGTGGTTATTCCCAATATAGCGTTGTGACAGATACGCAGTATTTT. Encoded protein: CASGYSQYSVVTDTQYF.

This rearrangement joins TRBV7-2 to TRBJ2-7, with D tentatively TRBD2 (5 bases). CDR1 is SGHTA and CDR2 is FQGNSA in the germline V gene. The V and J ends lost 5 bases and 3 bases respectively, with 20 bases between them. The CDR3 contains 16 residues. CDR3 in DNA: TGTGCCAGCAGCCCCGAAGAGCCTATTGCGGGCTACGAGCAGTACTTC. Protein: CASSPEEPIAGYEQYF. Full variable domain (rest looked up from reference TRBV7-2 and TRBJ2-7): GAGVSQSPSNKVTEKGKDVELRCDPISGHTALYWYRQSLGQGLEFLIYFQGNSAPDKSGLPSDRFSAERTGGSVSTLTIQRTQQEDSAVYLCASSPEEPIAGYEQYFGPGTRLTVT.

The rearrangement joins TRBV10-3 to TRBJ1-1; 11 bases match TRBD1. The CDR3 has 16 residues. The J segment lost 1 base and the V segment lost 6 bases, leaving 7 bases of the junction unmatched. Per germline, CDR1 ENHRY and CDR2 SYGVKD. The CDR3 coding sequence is TGTGCCATCAGGCCGGGACAGGGGGGCCCGAACACTGAAGCTTTCTTT. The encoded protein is CAIRPGQGGPNTEAFF.